The entry below describes one T cell receptor (beta chain). This sample stems from a study of blood T cells in healthy people across ages. The authors ran a second PCR of 7 to 11 cycles using a sample-barcoded 5' primer and a J-beta primer mix. MiXCR, run by TCRdb on the 5' RACE reads, gives a single entry per CDR3 protein. The sample holds about 1.7 million distinct CDR3 sequences, roughly 28% seen once. This CDR3 comprises 16 residues. CDR1 is SGHTA and CDR2 is FQGTGA in the germline V gene. Between the trimmed V and J ends, which lost 1 base and 6 bases, there was a span of 15 bases. What was sequenced was blood. This TCR came from a woman aged 25-40 years in good health. The chain links TRBV7-3 to TRBJ2-2; no firm D call. The CDR3 nucleotides read TGTGCCAGCAGCTTAAGTCACGGGCTCCGGGCCGGGGAGCTGTTTTTT. It codes for CASSLSHGLRAGELFF.